A single sample gave rise to the 10 T cell receptor beta chains below, sequenced in a study of cytomegalovirus exposure and HLA in healthy donors. The PCR was carried out with 60 Vbeta primers and 13 Jbeta primers. Some clones are missing from TCRdb's copy, which holds only in-frame ones; the method was immunoSEQ multiplex PCR. Seen here are fewer than 55,000 clones, roughly 72% observed once, and the top ten hold around a fifth. Sequencing input: PBMCs. The source is a woman aged 45-65 years in good health and CMV-seropositive.

The chain carries TRBV9 and TRBJ1-1, with D perhaps matching TRBD1 (6 bases). Germline lookup yields CDR1 SGDLS and CDR2 YYNGEE. The CDR3 is made up of 13 amino acids. V lost 0 bases to trimming and J lost 4 bases, with 7 bases between them. The DNA for the CDR3 is TGTGCCAGCAGCGTAGGGGGGCGCACTGAAGCTTTCTTT. Translation gives CASSVGGRTEAFF. The full variable domain, its missing parts supplied by reference TRBV9 and TRBJ1-1, is DSGVTQTPKHLITATGQRVTLRCSPRSGDLSVYWYQQSLDQGLQFLIQYYNGEERAKGNILERFSAQQFPDLHSELNLSSLELGDSALYFCASSVGGRTEAFFGQGTRLTVV.

Notes on this clone: Other DNA sequences in the same sample also yield this CDR3. Written as DNA, the CDR3 is TGCGCCAGCAGGTGGGGCGGACAGGGAGTATCCTACGAGCAGTACTTC. Amino acid sequence: CASRWGGQGVSYEQYF. This chain connects TRBV5-1 to TRBJ2-7; 8 nucleotides match TRBD1. CDR3 length: 16 residues. Trimming at V came to 5 bases and at J to 1 base, leaving 11 bases not matched to a gene. Germline CDR1 and CDR2: SGHRS and YFSETQ.

The gene calls are TRBV29-1 and TRBJ1-2; possibly TRBD1 for D (6 bases). V dropped 6 bases and J dropped 2 bases, with 10 bases sitting between them. In germline, CDR1 is SQVTM, CDR2 ANQGSEA. The CDR3 has 12 residues. CDR3 bases: TGCAGCGTAGGACAGTTCAACTATGGCTACACCTTC. Translation gives CSVGQFNYGYTF.

The gene calls are TRBV18 and TRBJ1-4; D uncertain. The CDR3 has 16 amino acids. Deletions cut 6 bases from V and 8 bases from J, with 22 bases between. Germline loops: CDR1 KGHSH, CDR2 LQKENI. This CDR3 is CASSPENGSGGEKLFF. The DNA of the CDR3 is TGTGCCAGCTCGCCAGAAAACGGGAGCGGTGGGGAAAAACTGTTTTTT.

This clone was seen more than once but under ten times. The rearrangement links TRBV18 to TRBJ1-5; D is perhaps TRBD1 (5 bases). The CDR3 consists of 14 residues. CDR1 and CDR2 (germline): KGHSH, LQKENI. V dropped 1 base and J dropped 5 bases, with 9 bases sitting between them. CDR3 protein: CASSPQGYYQPQHF. As DNA, the CDR3 is TGTGCCAGCTCACCACAGGGGTACTATCAGCCCCAGCATTTT.

The V and J genes are TRBV5-4 and TRBJ1-1; D not resolved. CDR1 SGHNT and CDR2 YYREEE come from the germline V gene (reference sequence). Trimming left V 2 bases short and J 1 base short, with 6 bases between. The CDR3 sequence is 13 residues long. CDR3: CASSLGGNTEAFF. For the CDR3, the DNA is TGTGCCAGCAGCTTAGGCGGGAACACTGAAGCTTTCTTT.

The chain joins TRBV19 to TRBJ2-5; TRBD2 matches 12 bases. Germline CDR1 reads LNHDA; CDR2 reads SQIVND (reference sequence). V shed 6 bases, J shed 3 bases, and the junction held 5 bases outside the gene matches. The CDR3 spans 15 residues. The CDR3 region is CASSLAGGREETQYF. DNA of the CDR3: TGTGCCAGTAGCCTAGCGGGGGGGCGGGAAGAGACCCAGTACTTC.

This clone was picked up many times. V gene TRBV25-1 combines with J gene TRBJ1-5; possible D gene TRBD1, 5 bases. Trimming removed 2 bases from V and 5 bases from J, with 7 bases in between. CDR3 size: 13 residues. CDR1 MGHDK and CDR2 SYGVNS come from the germline V gene. The CDR3 DNA reads TGTGCCAGCAGTGAAGGAGGGGATCAGCCCCAGCATTTT. The encoded protein is CASSEGGDQPQHF.

The chain links TRBV7-2 to TRBJ1-1; D is possibly TRBD1 (5 bases). V lost 6 bases and J lost 1, with 18 bases in between. This CDR3 has 16 residues. Germline V gene sequence: CDR1 SGHTA, CDR2 FQGNSA. CDR3 protein: CASSGAMGKTNTEAFF. The CDR3 region has the DNA TGTGCCAGCAGTGGGGCTATGGGGAAAACGAACACTGAAGCTTTCTTT.

The V call is TRBV29-1, the J call TRBJ2-3; 8 nucleotides align to TRBD2. The CDR3 has 15 residues. Trimming removed 4 bases from V and 4 bases from J; junction bases left unmatched: 10. Germline CDR1 reads SQVTM; CDR2 reads ANQGSEA. CDR3 sequence: CSVGFGGAVADTQYF. DNA of the CDR3: TGCAGCGTTGGTTTCGGGGGGGCCGTAGCAGATACGCAGTATTTT.